The T cell receptor beta chain described here comes from a study of blood T cell repertoires in COVID-19. About the research overall: Acute-phase and convalescent COVID-19 samples originated in the United States, Italy and Spain. PBMCs, B-cell-depleted T cells, or T cells provided the cDNA or gDNA that made up the material.

V dropped 0 bases and J dropped 0 bases, with 8 bases sitting between them. Germline V gene lookup returns CDR1 SGHRS and CDR2 YFSETQ. This CDR3 spans 15 amino acids. How the authors handled the data: Quantification of nucleated cells was approximated via reference gene primer amplification. Clones were read by immunoSEQ multiplex PCR, and TCRdb kept only the in-frame ones, dropping some. Clone size and V and J calls were adopted from that table, with D and trimming inferred from the DNA. Among under 450,000 clones, less than 90% were seen once, and the ten largest hold 5% to 5.5%. The sample was PBMCs or T cells enriched from blood (not recorded which). The receptor was isolated from a woman aged 50 to 60 who had recovered from COVID-19. V usage is TRBV5-1 and J usage is TRBJ2-3, with a weak D call TRBD2 (6 bases). Here the CDR3 reads CASSLGGTSTDTQYF. The CDR3 DNA is TGCGCCAGCAGCTTGGGGGGGACTAGCACAGATACGCAGTATTTT.